This TCR beta chain originates from a study of OX40 agonist ivuxolimab in advanced cancers. Background on the study: Eligibility admitted prior anti-PD-1, anti-PD-L1 or anti-CTLA-4 therapy; 40% had some. Study results and limitations: Dose levels from 0.1 to 3.0 mg/kg saw CD4+ and CD8+ blood T cells expand clonally by week 6.

Trimming removed 3 bases from V and 2 bases from J; junction bases left unmatched: 3. Per the germline V gene, CDR1 is MGHDK and CDR2 is SYGVNS. The CDR3 has 16 amino acids. Patients were ruled out by autoimmune disease history or systemic immunosuppression. Samples were taken at baseline and on day 1 of cycles 4 and 7. Worth noting for this clone: Its antigen is unidentified.

The table came from immunoSEQ multiplex PCR; TCRdb's copy has only in-frame clones and leaves some out. The sample shows 78,000 or so clones, 85% to 95% of them seen only once. This clonotype was sampled from an adult with an advanced solid tumor such as melanoma, head and neck, liver or kidney cancer. Specimen: CD4+ or CD8+ T cells sorted from blood, collected in a trial of the OX40 agonist ivuxolimab. The chain recombines TRBV25-1 with TRBJ2-1; 11 bases agree with TRBD2. The CDR3 coding sequence is TGTGCCAGCAGTGATACTAGCGGGGGCGCCTACAATGAGCAGTTCTTC. Translation: CASSDTSGGAYNEQFF. Combining the CDR3 with reference TRBV25-1 and TRBJ2-1 gives the whole variable domain EADIYQTPRYLVIGTGKKITLECSQTMGHDKMYWYQQDPGMELHLIHYSYGVNSTEKGDLSSESTVSRIRTEHFPLTLESARPSHTSQYLCASSDTSGGAYNEQFFGPGTRLTVL.